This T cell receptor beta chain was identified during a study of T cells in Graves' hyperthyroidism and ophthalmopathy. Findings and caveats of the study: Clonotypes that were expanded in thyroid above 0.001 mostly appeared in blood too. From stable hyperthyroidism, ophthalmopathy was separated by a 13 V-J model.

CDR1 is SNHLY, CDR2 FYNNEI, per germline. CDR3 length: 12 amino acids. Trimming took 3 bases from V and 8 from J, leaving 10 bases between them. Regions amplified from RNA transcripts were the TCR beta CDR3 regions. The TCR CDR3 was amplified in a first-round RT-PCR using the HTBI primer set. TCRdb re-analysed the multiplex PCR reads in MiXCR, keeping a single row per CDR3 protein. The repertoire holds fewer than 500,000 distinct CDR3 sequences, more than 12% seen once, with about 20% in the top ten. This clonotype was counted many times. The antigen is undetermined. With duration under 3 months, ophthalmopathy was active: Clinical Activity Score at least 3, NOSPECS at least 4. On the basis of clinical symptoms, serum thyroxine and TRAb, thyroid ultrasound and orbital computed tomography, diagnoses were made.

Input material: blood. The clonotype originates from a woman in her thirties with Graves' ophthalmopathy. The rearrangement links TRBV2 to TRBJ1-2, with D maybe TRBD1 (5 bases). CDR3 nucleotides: TGTGCCAGCAGTGATCTTCGGGGGGGCTACACCTTC. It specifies CASSDLRGGYTF.